A single sample gave rise to the 5 T cell receptor beta chains below, sequenced in a study of CD8+ T cells in alopecia areata. Extracted from the samples, RNA was reverse transcribed into cDNA to serve as the sequencing template. The method was immunoSEQ multiplex PCR; TCRdb's version includes in-frame clones alone and lacks a portion of them. This sample has 4,800 or so clones; under 95% occur once, and the top ten carry about 19%. The treatment here: oral pan-JAK inhibitor, 5-10 mg twice daily. Samples from alopecia areata patients were lesional scalp punch biopsies and peripheral blood. Sequenced here: skin, sampled at week 4, from a patient treated with tofacitinib. These receptor sequences come from a human donor with alopecia areata.

This rearrangement joins TRBV5-6 to TRBJ1-5, with D unclear. The CDR3 sequence is 12 residues long. From germline, CDR1 is SGHDT and CDR2 YYEEEE. The ends were cut back, 2 bases at V and 7 bases at J, with 7 bases in the middle. The CDR3 reads CASSLLGQPQHF. CDR3 nucleotides: TGTGCCAGCAGCTTACTGGGGCAGCCCCAGCATTTT.

The CDR3 coding sequence is TGTGCCAGCAGCGGCCGGGACAGGTTTAGCTCCTACAATGAGCAGTTCTTC. This encodes CASSGRDRFSSYNEQFF. The chain joins TRBV2 to TRBJ2-1; 8 bases are a match to TRBD1. V gave up 6 bases and J gave up 0 bases; unmatched junction bases: 10. Germline CDR1 and CDR2: SNHLY and FYNNEI. The CDR3 sequence is 17 residues long.

V usage is TRBV4-3 and J usage is TRBJ1-2, with unresolved D. CDR1 and CDR2 from the germline V gene are LGHNA and YSLEER. The CDR3 extends over 19 amino acids. V was pared by 1 base and J by 1 base, with 22 bases between. CDR3 sequence reads: CASSQALRRSYADNYGYTF. CDR3 bases: TGCGCCAGCAGCCAAGCGTTAAGGAGATCCTACGCAGATAACTATGGCTACACCTTC.

The chain joins TRBV9 to TRBJ2-3; 7 positions agree with TRBD2. The germline gives CDR1 SGDLS, CDR2 YYNGEE. The CDR3 runs to 15 residues. The V gene end was trimmed by 4 bases and the J gene end by 2 bases; junction bases not matched to a gene: 7. The CDR3 nucleotides read TGTGCCAGCAGCAGACGGGACTATATCACAGATACGCAGTATTTT. It yields the protein CASSRRDYITDTQYF.

The CDR3 here is CASSLGGRNTEAFF. CDR3 bases: TGTGCCAGCAGCTTAGGGGGGCGGAACACTGAAGCTTTCTTT. The J gene is TRBJ1-1, the V gene TRBV27; tentative D call: TRBD1 (6 bases). V was cut by 6 bases and J by 1 base, with 12 bases left in between. The CDR3 extends over 14 amino acids. Germline values: CDR1 MNHEY, CDR2 SMNVEV (reference sequence).